Below, one TCR beta chain is given with its context. Its antigen remains unidentified. The data were obtained in a study of blood T cells in healthy people across ages. Findings and limits, study-wide: As age increased, TCR beta diversity per million T cells fell in a roughly linear fashion. Strong correlation was found linking TCR beta diversity to naive T cell percentage. More naive CD4+ cells and higher diversity were found in long-lived than in aged donors. It was held that the diversity estimates obtained from one million T cells were underestimates.

Using a J-beta primer mix together with a sample-barcoded 5' primer, a second PCR was run for roughly 7 to 11 cycles. TCRdb reprocessed the 5' RACE reads via MiXCR and lists one record per CDR3 protein. This table has roughly 1.5 million distinct CDR3 sequences, 40% to 45% appearing once. The CDR3 runs 13 residues. V shed 2 bases and J shed 5 bases, with 7 bases lying between them. Looked up from germline, CDR1 is MGHRA and CDR2 is YSYEKL. The clonotype originates from a woman aged 18-30 years in good health. The sequenced sample consisted of blood. V and J are TRBV4-1 and TRBJ2-1; no reliable D call. CDR3 loop: CASSQHNHNEQFF. CDR3 nucleotides: TGCGCCAGCAGCCAACACAACCACAATGAGCAGTTCTTC.